The rows below give T cell receptor beta chains drawn from one sample of a study of cytomegalovirus exposure and HLA in healthy donors. Some clones are missing from TCRdb's copy, which holds only in-frame ones; the method was immunoSEQ multiplex PCR. The table has about 160,000 clones, more than 60% seen once. The sample taken for sequencing was PBMCs. These receptors all come from a male donor in good health and CMV-seronegative. Each CDR3 is given with its conserved first and last residue. A D gene is named only where the DNA matches it firmly. For some rows the clone size is stated as once, few or many, or as a class when expanded; others skip it.

TRBV21-1,.,TRBJ2-7,.,CASSKRYRTGDIYEQYF,TGTGCCAGCAGCAAAAGGTACCGTACAGGGGATATCTACGAGCAGTACTTC
TRBV27,TRBD2,TRBJ2-1,.,CASSLSLAEHYNEQFF,TGTGCCAGCAGTTTGTCACTAGCGGAACACTACAATGAGCAGTTCTTC
TRBV9,.,TRBJ2-5,.,CASSVGGGSTGRRETQYF,TGTGCCAGCAGCGTAGGGGGTGGAAGCACGGGTCGGAGGGAGACCCAGTACTTC
TRBV7-9,.,TRBJ1-5,.,CASSASRGHQPQHF,TGTGCCAGCAGCGCTTCCAGGGGTCATCAGCCCCAGCATTTT
TRBV27,TRBD1,TRBJ1-5,.,CASSSRTGANQPQHF,TGTGCCAGCAGTTCCCGGACAGGGGCCAATCAGCCCCAGCATTTT
TRBV2,TRBD1,TRBJ1-1,few,CASTTGTDNTEAFF,TGTGCCAGCACTACTGGGACAGATAACACTGAAGCTTTCTTT
TRBV7-2,.,TRBJ2-7,.,CASSLYGTEQYF,TGTGCCAGCAGCCTCTACGGGACAGAGCAGTACTTC
TRBV7-9,.,TRBJ1-2,.,CASSLNQGGYGYTF,TGTGCCAGCAGCTTAAACCAGGGAGGCTATGGCTACACCTTC
TRBV7-9,TRBD2,TRBJ2-1,few,CASRPGERGEQFF,TGTGCCAGCAGGCCCGGTGAGCGGGGGGAGCAGTTCTTC
TRBV6-5,TRBD1,TRBJ1-1,.,CASSSTGGVAEAFF,TGTGCCAGCAGTTCAACAGGGGGAGTTGCTGAAGCTTTCTTT
TRBV5-1,.,TRBJ1-1,.,CASSSEGNTEAFF,TGCGCCAGCAGCTCCGAGGGGAACACTGAAGCTTTCTTT
TRBV10-3,.,TRBJ1-1,.,CAISEEAMNTEAFF,TGTGCCATCAGTGAGGAGGCCATGAACACTGAAGCTTTCTTT
TRBV27,.,TRBJ1-4,.,CASSSKQGGRSNEKLFF,TGTGCCAGCAGTTCAAAACAGGGAGGGCGATCTAATGAAAAACTGTTTTTT
TRBV6-1,TRBD2,TRBJ2-7,.,CASTPGTSYGEQYF,TGTGCCAGCACCCCCGGGACTAGCTACGGCGAGCAGTACTTC
TRBV5-8,TRBD1,TRBJ2-2,.,CASSYTPGGEVTGELFF,TGTGCCAGCAGCTATACCCCAGGGGGCGAAGTGACCGGGGAGCTGTTTTTT
TRBV27,.,TRBJ1-2,once,CASRMEGNYGYTF,TGTGCCAGCAGAATGGAGGGCAACTATGGCTACACCTTC
TRBV7-9,TRBD2,TRBJ2-7,.,CASSPGTKVGEQYF,TGTGCCAGCAGCCCGGGGACTAAGGTTGGCGAGCAGTACTTC
TRBV6-1,.,TRBJ2-7,.,CASRRTGSYEQYF,TGTGCCAGCAGGCGCACAGGGTCCTACGAGCAGTACTTC
TRBV6-4,TRBD2,TRBJ2-3,.,CASSDSTSGGDTQYF,TGTGCCAGCAGTGACTCGACCAGCGGGGGAGATACGCAGTATTTT
TRBV6-5,TRBD1,TRBJ2-7,.,CASSLGQSSYEQYF,TGTGCCAGCAGCCTGGGACAGAGCTCCTACGAGCAGTACTTC
TRBV6-1,TRBD1,TRBJ1-1,.,CASSSQSGTGTEAFF,TGTGCCAGCAGTTCTCAATCCGGGACAGGGACTGAAGCTTTCTTT
TRBV6-1,.,TRBJ1-1,once,CASRSAGGGNTEAFF,TGTGCCAGCAGGTCAGCCGGCGGGGGGAACACTGAAGCTTTCTTT
TRBV6-5,TRBD1,TRBJ2-7,once,CASSYTRTGINEQYF,TGTGCCAGCAGTTACACCCGGACAGGGATTAACGAGCAGTACTTC
TRBV2,.,TRBJ2-1,.,CASSEEQGTYNEQFF,TGTGCCAGCAGTGAAGAACAGGGCACCTACAATGAGCAGTTCTTC
TRBV28,TRBD1,TRBJ1-5,.,CASRRQGDGVNQPQHF,TGTGCCAGCAGGAGACAGGGTGATGGGGTGAATCAGCCCCAGCATTTT
TRBV7-3,TRBD2,TRBJ2-7,.,CASSPAGAGEQYF,TGTGCCAGCAGCCCTGCGGGAGCCGGCGAGCAGTACTTC
TRBV6-6,.,TRBJ1-5,.,CASSGGLGNQPQHF,TGTGCCAGCTCCGGAGGGTTGGGTAATCAGCCCCAGCATTTT
TRBV19,TRBD2,TRBJ2-1,.,CASSMLAGPDEQFF,TGTGCCAGTAGTATGTTAGCGGGTCCCGATGAGCAGTTCTTC
TRBV5-1,TRBD1,TRBJ2-7,.,CASSLWEGGGQEQYF,TGCGCCAGCAGCTTATGGGAAGGGGGCGGACAAGAGCAGTACTTC
TRBV5-1,.,TRBJ1-3,.,CASTQGTAGNTIYF,TGCGCCAGTACTCAGGGGACGGCGGGAAACACCATATATTTT
TRBV15,TRBD1,TRBJ2-7,few,CATSRRDSSYEQYF,TGTGCCACCAGCAGACGGGACAGCTCCTACGAGCAGTACTTC
TRBV28,.,TRBJ2-2,.,CASSVHTPGELFF,TGTGCCAGCAGTGTCCACACCCCCGGGGAGCTGTTTTTT
TRBV5-5,.,TRBJ2-5,.,CASSSTPRETQYF,TGTGCCAGCAGCTCGACTCCCCGGGAGACCCAGTACTTC
TRBV6-1,TRBD1,TRBJ2-6,few,CAIYPRGLGANVLTF,TGTGCCATATACCCCAGGGGGCTGGGGGCCAACGTCCTGACTTTC
TRBV5-8,.,TRBJ2-5,.,CASSRGGLQETQYF,TGTGCCAGCAGCCGCGGGGGCCTGCAAGAGACCCAGTACTTC
TRBV12-5,TRBD1,TRBJ1-2,.,CASGLGQGVNGYTF,TGTGCTAGTGGTCTCGGACAGGGTGTCAATGGCTACACCTTC
TRBV10-3,TRBD1,TRBJ2-5,once,CAISERQGRETQYF,TGTGCCATCAGTGAAAGACAGGGTAGGGAGACCCAGTACTTC
TRBV7-3,.,TRBJ1-1,.,CASSPRGGRTEAFF,TGTGCCAGCAGCCCCAGGGGCGGGCGAACTGAAGCTTTCTTT
TRBV5-1,TRBD1,TRBJ1-2,.,CASSGGQGPYGYTF,TGCGCCAGCAGCGGGGGACAGGGCCCCTATGGCTACACCTTC
TRBV30,TRBD1,TRBJ1-1,.,CAWSPPDRGHAFF,TGTGCCTGGAGTCCACCGGACAGGGGGCATGCTTTCTTT
TRBV2,.,TRBJ2-6,.,CASEDEQNRRPFSGANVLTF,TGTGCCAGCGAAGACGAACAGAACAGGCGACCGTTCTCTGGGGCCAACGTCCTGACTTTC
TRBV4-1,.,TRBJ2-2,.,CASSQEPPGSGELFF,TGCGCCAGCAGCCAAGAACCCCCAGGGTCCGGGGAGCTGTTTTTT
TRBV6-1,.,TRBJ2-6,.,CASSQSGANVLTF,TGTGCCAGCAGTCAATCTGGGGCCAACGTCCTGACTTTC
TRBV5-4,TRBD1,TRBJ2-7,few,CASSLDRGLEQYF,TGTGCCAGCAGCTTGGACAGGGGGCTCGAGCAGTACTTC
TRBV7-8,.,TRBJ2-1,few,CASSFSRGEREQFF,TGTGCCAGCAGCTTCTCCAGGGGGGAACGTGAACAGTTCTTC
TRBV13,.,TRBJ2-1,.,CASSSSFEGNEQFF,TGTGCCAGCAGCTCCTCCTTCGAGGGCAATGAGCAGTTCTTC
TRBV6-1,.,TRBJ2-3,.,CASSELAGSTDTQYF,TGTGCCAGCAGTGAATTGGCAGGATCCACAGATACGCAGTATTTT
TRBV28,.,TRBJ2-1,.,CASSFRGSGNEQFF,TGTGCCAGCAGTTTTCGGGGTTCGGGCAATGAGCAGTTCTTC
TRBV6-1,.,TRBJ1-3,.,CASSEPGISGNTIYF,TGTGCCAGCAGTGAACCGGGGATCTCTGGAAACACCATATATTTT
TRBV2,.,TRBJ1-1,many,CASSAQGGETEAFF,TGTGCCAGCAGTGCACAGGGAGGGGAAACTGAAGCTTTCTTT
TRBV7-9,.,TRBJ2-1,.,CASSPQNEQFF,TGTGCCAGCAGCCCCCAAAATGAGCAGTTCTTC
TRBV27,TRBD2,TRBJ2-7,.,CASSFSGGLYYEQYF,TGTGCCAGCAGTTTTAGCGGGGGCCTTTACTACGAGCAGTACTTC
TRBV7-6,TRBD1,TRBJ2-7,.,CASSSRDRAYEQYF,TGTGCCAGCAGCTCCCGGGACAGGGCGTACGAGCAGTACTTC
TRBV7-9,TRBD2,TRBJ2-1,.,CASSLASGSESSYNEQFF,TGTGCCAGCAGCTTAGCCAGCGGGAGCGAGAGCTCCTACAATGAGCAGTTCTTC
TRBV5-1,.,TRBJ2-3,.,CASSLAVYADTQYF,TGCGCCAGCAGCTTGGCCGTATATGCAGATACGCAGTATTTT
TRBV27,.,TRBJ2-3,.,CASNLGSTDTQYF,TGTGCCAGCAATCTCGGGTCCACAGATACGCAGTATTTT
TRBV19,.,TRBJ2-1,once,CASSFYSIHEQFF,TGTGCCAGTAGCTTTTACAGCATCCATGAGCAGTTCTTC
TRBV28,.,TRBJ1-5,few,CASSRGHGQPQHF,TGTGCCAGCAGTCGGGGACACGGTCAGCCCCAGCATTTT
TRBV7-8,.,TRBJ1-3,.,CASSSGTPSSGNTIYF,TGTGCCAGCAGCTCCGGGACACCCAGCTCTGGAAACACCATATATTTT